This TCR beta chain was profiled in a study of neurological immune-mediated disorders. Every sequencing run generated in excess of 160 million TCR-beta sequences. These sequences covered 15-18 subjects. TCRdb ran MiXCR on the 5' RACE reads and lists one entry per CDR3 protein. The table includes around 49,000 distinct CDR3 sequences, less than 12% detected once. This clonotype was seen many times. Time point: longitudinal time-point 1 (baseline). Germline V CDR1 and CDR2: SGHRS, YFSETQ. Trimming pared 0 bases from V and 5 bases from J, leaving 12 bases between. The CDR3 has 14 amino acids. This chain joins TRBV5-1 and TRBJ2-7; D remains unclear. Sequenced sample: PBMCs. The receptor comes from a woman in her thirties or forties in good health. DNA of the CDR3: TGCGCCAGCAGCTTGGCCTTAGTTAAGCACGAGCAGTACTTC. This sequence encodes CASSLALVKHEQYF. Variable domain in full (rest from reference TRBV5-1 and TRBJ2-7): KAGVTQTPRYLIKTRGQQVTLSCSPISGHRSVSWYQQTPGQGLQFLFEYFSETQRNKGNFPGRFSGRQFSNSRSEMNVSTLELGDSALYLCASSLALVKHEQYFGPGTRLTVT.